This T cell receptor beta chain originates from a study of blood T cells in healthy people across ages. The ends lost 7 bases at V and 4 bases at J; junction bases unmatched: 6. Germline V gene data show CDR1 as SQVTM and CDR2 as ANQGSEA. The CDR3 is 14 amino acids. Study-level findings and limits: Strong correlation linked observed beta diversity and percent naive T cells.

A second PCR of about 7 to 12 cycles used a sample-barcoded 5' primer and a J-beta primer mix. One entry per CDR3 protein, called by TCRdb with MiXCR from the 5' RACE reads. The sample includes 600,000 or so distinct CDR3 sequences, 40% to 55% of them seen just once. Healthy Caucasian individuals from Russia aged about 6 to 90 served as donors. At least 5.5 micrograms of total RNA were extracted per sample. This clonotype appeared a few times. Antigen specificity is unknown. This receptor was taken from a man older than 75 in good health. The V gene is TRBV29-1, the J gene TRBJ2-2; 10 bases are shared with TRBD2. Sequencing was done on a sample of blood. The CDR3, as DNA: TGCAGCGCTAGGGGACTAGCGTCCACCGGGGAGCTGTTTTTT. Its protein product is CSARGLASTGELFF.